This T cell receptor (beta chain) came from a study of cytomegalovirus exposure and HLA in healthy donors. Across the whole study: About 77 million unique TCRs from HLA-typed donors made up an early data release. Study conclusions and caveats: In vitro experiments confirmed that a few CMV-associated chains were specific for CMV antigens.

The primer mix had 60 Vbeta and 13 Jbeta primers. Here immunoSEQ multiplex PCR was the method, and the copy in TCRdb shows in-frame clones only, minus some. The data show about 180,000 clones, 76% seen once. Comment on this clone: The target antigen is unknown.

V shed 7 bases, J shed 1 base, and the junction held 2 bases outside the gene matches. The CDR3 has 14 residues. Germline CDR1 and CDR2: MDHEN and SYDVKM. The chain recombines TRBV28 with TRBJ1-4, with TRBD1 matching 8 bases. The sequence was obtained from a young man in good health and CMV-seronegative. Specimen: PBMCs. The CDR3 DNA is TGTGCCAGCACTGGACAGGGAACTAATGAAAAACTGTTTTTT. This gives the protein CASTGQGTNEKLFF.